This T cell receptor (beta chain) was recovered during a study of blood T cell repertoires in COVID-19 (dated by TCRdb to about 2020). As for the study more broadly: Samples covering the acute and convalescent phases of COVID-19 were provided by collaborators in the United States, Italy and Spain. The repertoires were released in a freely available public database intended as a resource for research on the immune response to SARS-CoV-2. Subjects who had been exposed to COVID-19, were actively infected with it, or had recovered from it provided the deeply sampled blood TCRbeta repertoires that made up the dataset. The prospective study material was composed of cDNA or gDNA derived from T cells, B-cell-depleted T cells, or PBMCs. Where HLA class I and class II types were available, the types were taken from metadata supplied by the sample provider, not from assay-based typing. The samples were drawn from two sources: the first 160 participants of the ongoing ImmuneRACE study, and approximately 1,300 subjects contributed by 6 global collaborators. A de-identified subject ID, COVID-19 status, age in years and sex were almost always included in the sample metadata.

Worth noting for this clone: What antigen it recognizes has not been identified. The sample holds no much larger clone one base away, and base qualities are not on file.

TCRbeta CDR3 regions were amplified from genomic DNA by means of the immunoSEQ Assay, a bias-controlled multiplex PCR. On the study's bioinformatics: Within the assay, amplification of reference gene primers was used to estimate how many nucleated cells each sample contained. Sequence reads were collapsed and filtered to measure the absolute abundance of every unique TCRbeta CDR3 rearrangement. For each sample, productive Simpson clonality was calculated as the square root of Simpson's diversity index over productive rearrangements. TCRdb retrieved this table from immuneACCESS and kept in-frame rearrangements only. Not all clones are present; in checked studies, unresolved V genes account for under half, and no reason is known for the remainder. Clonal size and the V and J genes are those of that table, whereas D and trimming came from the DNA. This sample holds 280,000 or so clones; under 90% were observed only once. The ten largest account for less than 3% of the sample.

Paper-wide results and their limitations: How much clinical and demographic metadata was included differed by source and by participant, and the metadata was provided uncurated.

The CDR3 numbers 16 residues from cysteine through phenylalanine. The only DNA kept is the CDR3, 48 bases in frame from the first base. The germline V gene provides CDR1 SGHRS and CDR2 YFSETQ. For this chain, trimming is 1 base at the V end and 6 bases at the J end, and the number of junction bases without a gene match is 13. Enrolling through a virtual design, the prospective study's participants ranged in age from about 18 to 89 years and lived across more than 20 United States geographic areas. To assign participants to cohorts, the prospective study relied on clinical history that participants themselves reported in a screening survey and a study questionnaire. Exposed participants had been in contact with someone with a PCR-confirmed or clinician-diagnosed COVID-19 case within 2 weeks of study entry. In the prospective study, mobile phlebotomists collected whole blood, serum and a nasopharyngeal or oropharyngeal swab from each participant. Prospective study participants could optionally give additional blood draws and questionnaires over an approximately 2-month period. Before DNA extraction, prospective study blood samples were shipped either frozen or at room temperature.

The receptor was isolated from a woman aged 50 to 65 who had been exposed to COVID-19. The rearrangement combines TRBV5-1 with TRBJ2-7; 7 of the junction bases match TRBD1. The material sequenced was PBMCs or T cells enriched from blood (not recorded which). The CDR3 is CASSLKFEDRTREQYF. The nucleotide sequence reads TGCGCCAGCAGCTTGAAATTCGAGGACAGGACTCGCGAGCAGTACTTC.